Each of the 32 T cell receptor beta chains below was sequenced from the same sample in a study of T cell responses to AZD1222 COVID-19 vaccine. Clones were sequenced by immunoSEQ multiplex PCR, and TCRdb holds only the in-frame ones, with some missing. This table holds roughly 180,000 clones, over 70% found once. Here the sequenced sample was peripheral blood, taken on day 0 of MenACWY control vaccination. The receptors derive from an adult in good health.

The chain has TRBV28 and TRBJ2-2; 10 bases are a match to TRBD1. The germline V gene encodes CDR1 MDHEN and CDR2 SYDVKM. The CDR3 runs 16 residues. J gave up 4 bases and V 5 bases, and 7 bases lay outside the gene matches. DNA of the CDR3: TGTGCCAGCAGTAGATCCGGGACAGGGGTCACCGGGGAGCTGTTTTTT. Amino acids: CASSRSGTGVTGELFF.

The chain is built from TRBV28 and TRBJ2-7; D remains unclear. Trimming took off 3 bases at V and 3 bases at J, with 6 bases between the two ends. Per the germline V gene, CDR1 is MDHEN and CDR2 is SYDVKM. The CDR3 consists of 12 residues. This chain's CDR3 is CASSLLRYEQYF. The CDR3 DNA reads as TGTGCCAGCAGTTTGCTCCGCTACGAGCAGTACTTC.

The chain recombines TRBV3-1 (or the pseudogene TRBV3-2) with TRBJ1-6; 8 bases match TRBD1. The length of the CDR3 is 15 residues. After removal of 4 bases from V and 9 bases from J, the junction contained 8 bases not matched to a gene. CDR1 and CDR2 (germline): LGHDT, YNNKEL (reference sequence). The CDR3 sequence is CASSRLGTGGSPLHF. The CDR3 DNA follows: TGTGCCAGCAGCCGACTCGGGACAGGAGGTTCACCCCTCCACTTT.

This chain connects TRBV5-1 to TRBJ2-1, with TRBD2 identical over 13 bases. The V segment lost 0 bases and the J segment 8 bases; nucleotides outside the gene matches: 11. Germline lookup yields CDR1 SGHRS and CDR2 YFSETQ. CDR3 length: 18 amino acids. The CDR3 nucleotides read TGCGCCAGCAGCTTGGGGCTCTGGGGGACTAGCGGGATTGATGAGCAGTTCTTC. As protein: CASSLGLWGTSGIDEQFF. The full variable domain, rest sourced from reference TRBV5-1 and TRBJ2-1, is KAGVTQTPRYLIKTRGQQVTLSCSPISGHRSVSWYQQTPGQGLQFLFEYFSETQRNKGNFPGRFSGRQFSNSRSEMNVSTLELGDSALYLCASSLGLWGTSGIDEQFFGPGTRLTVL.

This rearrangement joins TRBV19 to TRBJ2-7, with a tentative D call TRBD2 (5 bases). The CDR3 is 13 residues long. V was trimmed by 5 bases and J by 5 bases, leaving 13 bases between them. CDR1 is LNHDA and CDR2 is SQIVND in the germline V gene (reference sequence). DNA of the CDR3: TGTGCCAGTAGTCCGGCGGGCCCCCACGAGCAGTACTTC. Its protein is CASSPAGPHEQYF.

The chain has TRBV3-1 (or the pseudogene TRBV3-2) and TRBJ1-1; no clear D gene. The CDR3 consists of 12 residues. Trimming left V 1 base short and J 10 bases short, with 10 bases between. Germline V gives CDR1 LGHDT, CDR2 YNNKEL (reference sequence). The CDR3 DNA is TGTGCCAGCAGCCAAGCTACAGTTGGAGCTTTCTTT. Translating it yields CASSQATVGAFF.

This chain uses TRBV29-1 with TRBJ2-2; no definite D call. The germline V and J ends were trimmed by 5 bases and 2 bases, with 12 bases remaining between them. From germline, CDR1 is SQVTM and CDR2 ANQGSEA. CDR3 length: 14 residues. The CDR3 loop is CSVYLTGNTGELFF. The CDR3 region has the DNA TGCAGCGTTTACCTGACGGGTAACACCGGGGAGCTGTTTTTT.

The rearrangement uses TRBV7-2 and TRBJ2-5; tentative D call: TRBD1 (6 bases). Germline loops: CDR1 SGHTA, CDR2 FQGNSA. There are 14 residues in the CDR3. Trimming removed 1 base from V and 4 bases from J, with 10 bases in between. The CDR3 loop is CASSLDRAVETQYF. CDR3 DNA sequence: TGTGCCAGCAGCTTAGACAGGGCTGTAGAGACCCAGTACTTC.

The chain is built from TRBV7-3 and TRBJ2-7; 8 bases line up with TRBD1. Germline loops: CDR1 SGHTA, CDR2 FQGTGA. The CDR3 length is 13 residues. Losses at the gene ends were 5 bases for V and 6 bases for J; bases not matched to a gene: 6. Here the CDR3 DNA reads TGTGCCAGCAGCACTTCCGGGACAGGCGAGCAGTACTTC. Translation: CASSTSGTGEQYF. Filled out from reference TRBV7-3 and TRBJ2-7, the complete variable domain reads GAGVSQTPSNKVTEKGKYVELRCDPISGHTALYWYRQSLGQGPEFLIYFQGTGAADDSGLPNDRFFAVRPEGSVSTLKIQRTERGDSAVYLCASSTSGTGEQYFGPGTRLTVT.

The CDR3 region has the DNA TGTGCCACCAGTGATTCCAGATTAGGGGGATTATACAATGAGCAGTTCTTC. Translated: CATSDSRLGGLYNEQFF. The rearrangement uses TRBV24-1 and TRBJ2-1; D may be TRBD1 (6 bases). V lost 2 bases and J 4 bases, leaving 17 bases between the germline ends. The CDR3 loop spans 17 amino acids. CDR1 is KGHDR, CDR2 SFDVKD, per germline.

V gene TRBV5-1 combines with J gene TRBJ2-7; the match to TRBD1 covers 9 bases. Unmatched junction bases numbered 9, after V lost 4 bases and J lost 4 bases. The germline CDR1 and CDR2 sequences are SGHRS and YFSETQ. The CDR3 covers 15 residues. CDR3 protein: CASSQQGAQGYEQYF. CDR3 DNA sequence: TGCGCCAGCAGCCAACAGGGGGCGCAGGGGTACGAGCAGTACTTC.

This rearrangement joins TRBV2 to TRBJ2-2; D possibly corresponds to TRBD1 (5 bases). From germline, CDR1 is SNHLY and CDR2 FYNNEI. The CDR3 covers 14 residues. V was clipped by 4 bases and J by 3 bases, with 9 bases between them. CDR3 nucleotide sequence: TGTGCCAGCAGTGTGGGCAGGGACACCGGGGAGCTGTTTTTT. Encoded protein: CASSVGRDTGELFF.

The rearrangement uses TRBV7-8 and TRBJ2-3; 9 positions agree with TRBD2. The CDR3 totals 16 residues. Germline V gene lookup returns CDR1 SGHVS and CDR2 FQNEAQ. The ends lost 1 base at V and 2 bases at J; junction bases unmatched: 4. The CDR3 DNA sequence: TGTGCCAGCAGCTTAGAGGCGGGGGGGAACACAGATACGCAGTATTTT. Encoded protein: CASSLEAGGNTDTQYF.

The genes are TRBV9 and TRBJ2-2; D not certain. The length of the CDR3 is 12 residues. Trimming pared 4 bases from V and 8 bases from J, leaving 9 bases between. CDR1 SGDLS and CDR2 YYNGEE come from the germline V gene. The CDR3 reads CASSLLAGELFF. The CDR3 bases are TGTGCCAGCAGCCTCTTGGCGGGGGAGCTGTTTTTT.

The chain couples TRBV9 to TRBJ2-7, with D possibly matching TRBD1 (5 bases). Germline assignment: CDR1 SGDLS and CDR2 YYNGEE. V lost 0 bases to trimming and J lost 2 bases, with 9 bases between them. The length of the CDR3 is 14 residues. The CDR3 reads CASSVELDTYEQYF. DNA for the CDR3: TGTGCCAGCAGCGTAGAGTTGGACACCTACGAGCAGTACTTC.

The chain couples TRBV13 to TRBJ1-3; D call uncertain. Germline CDR1 reads PRHDT; CDR2 reads FYEKMQ (reference sequence). Trimming removed 6 bases from V and 2 bases from J, with 11 bases in between. The CDR3 extends over 14 amino acids. The CDR3 nucleotides are TGTGCCAGCAGTCGGTGGGGAACTGGAAACACCATATATTTT. Its translation: CASSRWGTGNTIYF.

V is TRBV7-2 and J is TRBJ1-5; TRBD1 might be the D (5 bases). There are 15 residues in the CDR3. The germline gives CDR1 SGHTA, CDR2 FQGNSA. The V gene lost 1 base and the J gene lost 4 bases, with 11 bases spanning the gap. CDR3: CASSLGQLGNQPQHF. CDR3 bases: TGTGCCAGCAGCTTAGGACAGCTTGGAAATCAGCCCCAGCATTTT.

The V call is TRBV6-6, the J call TRBJ1-2, with D possibly matching TRBD1 (5 bases). With 7 bases removed from V and 6 bases from J, the gap between germline ends came to 21 bases. This CDR3 contains 15 residues. Germline CDR1 MNHNY, CDR2 SVGAGI (reference sequence). The DNA of the CDR3 is TGTGCCAGCACCTCATTAGGGGCAGGCCCAGATGGCTACACCTTC. Residues: CASTSLGAGPDGYTF.

The chain combines TRBV12-5 with TRBJ1-5; unclear D gene. Trimming removed 7 bases at V and 0 bases at J, with 7 bases between. Germline V gives CDR1 LGHNT, CDR2 FRNRAP. This CDR3 has 13 residues. The CDR3 bases are TGTGCTAGTGCCCTCAATAGCAATCAGCCCCAGCATTTT. Translation: CASALNSNQPQHF.

The V call is TRBV28, the J call TRBJ1-4; D gene uncertain. The CDR3 spans 18 residues. Trimming removed 1 base from V and 4 bases from J, with 19 bases in between. The V gene's germline CDR1 is MDHEN and CDR2 SYDVKM. The CDR3 DNA reads TGTGCCAGCAGTTTATACCGAGGGCCAGAAAACTATAATGAAAAACTGTTTTTT. Translation: CASSLYRGPENYNEKLFF.

The count of this clone is one. The chain links TRBV28 to TRBJ1-2; 8 bases agree with TRBD1. With 5 bases clipped from V and 7 bases from J, the junction kept 12 bases outside the gene matches. Germline V CDR1 and CDR2: MDHEN, SYDVKM. The CDR3 is made up of 15 amino acids. The CDR3 sequence is CASSTLDREGSGYTF. The DNA for the CDR3 is TGTGCCAGCAGTACATTGGACAGGGAAGGTAGTGGCTACACCTTC.

The chain combines TRBV9 with TRBJ1-2; D remains ambiguous. The CDR3 consists of 17 residues. Germline CDR1 is SGDLS and CDR2 is YYNGEE. With 3 bases removed from V and 6 bases from J, the gap between germline ends came to 24 bases. The CDR3 here is CASSAGPLRVRSDGYTF. In DNA form, the CDR3 reads TGTGCCAGCAGCGCAGGACCCCTGAGGGTGCGCTCGGATGGCTACACCTTC.

The chain's CDR3 is CASSVDMGQGGEKLFF. The CDR3 DNA is TGTGCCAGCAGTGTGGATATGGGACAGGGGGGTGAAAAACTGTTTTTT. The chain links TRBV6-1 to TRBJ1-4; 11 bases agree with TRBD1. V lost 4 bases to trimming and J lost 7 bases; unmatched junction nucleotides: 8. This CDR3 region has 16 residues. The V gene's germline CDR1 is MNHNS and CDR2 SASEGT.

The chain employs TRBV7-3 and TRBJ2-1; tentative D call: TRBD1 (7 bases). Germline-derived CDR1 and CDR2 are SGHTA and FQGTGA. This CDR3 comprises 13 residues. Deletions cut 5 bases from V and 6 bases from J, with 11 bases between. CDR3 nucleotides: TGTGCCAGCAGCATTCAGGGGGGCAATGAGCAGTTCTTC. Its translation: CASSIQGGNEQFF.

The chain carries TRBV24-1 and TRBJ2-1; D gene ambiguous. Germline-derived CDR1 and CDR2 are KGHDR and SFDVKD. The CDR3 runs to 15 residues. V lost 0 bases and J 8 bases, leaving 13 bases between the germline ends. The CDR3 nucleotides read TGTGCCACCAGTGATTTGGGGCCAAAAGCAGATGAGCAGTTCTTC. Residues: CATSDLGPKADEQFF.

The chain carries TRBV12-3 or TRBV12-4 and TRBJ1-2; no firm D call. The CDR3 sequence is 13 residues long. Trimming took 3 bases from V and 0 from J, leaving 5 bases between them. CDR3 sequence reads: CASSFTSNYGYTF. The CDR3 DNA reads TGTGCCAGCAGTTTCACGTCTAACTATGGCTACACCTTC.

The chain employs TRBV5-6 and TRBJ1-2, with D uncertain. CDR1 and CDR2 from the germline V gene are SGHDT and YYEEEE. This CDR3 is 15 amino acids long. V was trimmed by 2 bases and J by 0 bases, leaving 11 bases between them. CDR3 in amino acids: CASSLDPGANYGYTF. Here the CDR3 DNA reads TGTGCCAGCAGCTTAGACCCAGGAGCTAACTATGGCTACACCTTC.

This clone was seen more than once but under ten times. The rearrangement joins TRBV4-2 to TRBJ2-7; D might be TRBD2 (6 bases). Trimming took 2 bases from V and 0 from J, leaving 14 bases between them. This CDR3 is 16 amino acids long. CDR1 is LGHNA and CDR2 is YNFKEQ in the germline V gene. The chain's CDR3 is CASSQSAGITSYEQYF. The CDR3 DNA sequence: TGTGCCAGCAGCCAATCAGCGGGTATAACCTCCTACGAGCAGTACTTC.

This clone was observed a single time. The chain has TRBV6-5 and TRBJ1-1; D is perhaps TRBD1 (6 bases). The CDR3 totals 15 residues. Germline CDR1 reads MNHEY; CDR2 reads SVGAGI. Between the trimmed V and J ends, which lost 8 bases and 7 bases, there was a span of 23 bases. The CDR3 nucleotides read TGTGCCAGCCTGACTAAGTTAGGGGGGAGTGTTGAAGCTTTCTTT. Translated, it gives CASLTKLGGSVEAFF.

This clone was seen once. The chain combines TRBV28 with TRBJ2-2; a possible D gene is TRBD2 (7 bases). The V end was cut by 5 bases, the J end by 4 bases, with 17 bases between. CDR1 MDHEN and CDR2 SYDVKM come from the germline V gene. This CDR3 has 16 residues. The CDR3: CASSPPGGGGTGELFF. The CDR3 bases are TGTGCCAGCAGTCCGCCGGGAGGAGGGGGCACCGGGGAGCTGTTTTTT.

This rearrangement joins TRBV7-9 to TRBJ2-3; D may be TRBD1 or TRBD2 (6 bases each). Germline V gene lookup returns CDR1 SEHNR and CDR2 FQNEAQ (reference sequence). V was pared by 3 bases and J by 4 bases, with 17 bases between. This CDR3 is built from 16 residues. This CDR3 is CASSLTGGTGADTQYF. The CDR3 DNA reads TGTGCCAGCAGCTTGACCGGGGGCACTGGTGCAGATACGCAGTATTTT.

The chain carries TRBV7-6 and TRBJ2-2; TRBD1 aligns across 8 bases. V was clipped by 5 bases and J by 0 bases; unmatched bases: 2. Germline V gene sequence: CDR1 SGHVS, CDR2 FNYEAQ. CDR3 length equals 15 residues. In DNA form, the CDR3 reads TGTGCCAGCAGCAAACAGGGGGCGAACACCGGGGAGCTGTTTTTT. Its protein product is CASSKQGANTGELFF.